What follows is one T cell receptor (beta chain) and its context. Its target is unknown. This record belongs to a study of T cell repertoires in cytomegalovirus infection. Background on the study: Shared public TCR beta signatures pointed to both CMV infection and a matching HLA type. Whole-study findings and limits: Dominating the ex vivo response were HLA-C-restricted CMV-specific TCR beta clonotypes. The cumulative frequency of public TCR beta families distinguished individuals who carried CMV together with the relevant HLA.

TCRdb re-derived calls from the reads in MiXCR, one entry per CDR3 protein. The data show roughly 100,000 distinct CDR3 sequences, 15% to 20% seen once. The V end lost 0 bases, the J end lost 11 bases, and 12 bases lay between the germline ends. The CDR3 consists of 13 residues. CDR1 is SGHRS, CDR2 YFSETQ, per germline. The chain is built from TRBV5-1 and TRBJ1-3, with unresolved D. Sequencing used PBMCs. The source of this sequence is a human donor in good health (CMV status not recorded). Some clones in this sample may be carry-over from other donors' samples. CDR3 sequence: CASSLVAGRSIYF. In DNA form, the CDR3 reads TGCGCCAGCAGCTTGGTAGCGGGAAGATCCATATATTTT.